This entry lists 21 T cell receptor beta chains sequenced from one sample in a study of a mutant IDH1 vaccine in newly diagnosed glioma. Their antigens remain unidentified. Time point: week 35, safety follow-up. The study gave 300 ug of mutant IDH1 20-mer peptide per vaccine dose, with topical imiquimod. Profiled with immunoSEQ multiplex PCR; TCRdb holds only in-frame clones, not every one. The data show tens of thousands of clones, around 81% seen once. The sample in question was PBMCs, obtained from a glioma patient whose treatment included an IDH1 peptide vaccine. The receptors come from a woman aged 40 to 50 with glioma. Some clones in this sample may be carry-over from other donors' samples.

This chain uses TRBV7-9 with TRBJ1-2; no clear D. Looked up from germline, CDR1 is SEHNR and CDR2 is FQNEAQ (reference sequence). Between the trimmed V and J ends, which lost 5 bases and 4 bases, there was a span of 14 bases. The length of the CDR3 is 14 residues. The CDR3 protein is CASSEPMGFYGYTF. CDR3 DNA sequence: TGTGCCAGCAGCGAACCAATGGGGTTCTATGGCTACACCTTC.

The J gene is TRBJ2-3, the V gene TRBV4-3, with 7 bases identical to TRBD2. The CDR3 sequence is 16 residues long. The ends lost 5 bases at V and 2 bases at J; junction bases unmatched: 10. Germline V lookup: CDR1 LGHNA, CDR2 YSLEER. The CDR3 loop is CASSFEREPTTDTQYF. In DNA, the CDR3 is TGCGCCAGCAGCTTCGAGCGGGAACCCACCACAGATACGCAGTATTTT.

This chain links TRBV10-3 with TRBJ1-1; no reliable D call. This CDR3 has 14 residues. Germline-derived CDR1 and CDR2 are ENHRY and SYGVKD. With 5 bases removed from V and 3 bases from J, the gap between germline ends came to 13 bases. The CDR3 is CAISHRTEYTEAFF. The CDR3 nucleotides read TGTGCCATCAGTCACCGGACGGAATACACTGAAGCTTTCTTT.

The CDR3 here is CASSQNPGNTIYF. CDR3 DNA: TGCGCCAGCAGCCAAAACCCTGGAAACACCATATATTTT. J is TRBJ1-3 and V is TRBV4-3; D is unclear. Trimming cost V 2 bases and J 2 bases, with 4 bases left between them. The germline V gene encodes CDR1 LGHNA and CDR2 YSLEER. The CDR3 has 13 amino acids.

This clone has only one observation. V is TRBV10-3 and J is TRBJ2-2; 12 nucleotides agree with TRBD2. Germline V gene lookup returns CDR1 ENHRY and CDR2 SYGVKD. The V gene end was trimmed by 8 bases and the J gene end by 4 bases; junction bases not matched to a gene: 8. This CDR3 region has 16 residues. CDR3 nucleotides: TGTGCCATCCAGGCTAGCGGGAGGGCGGGCACCGGGGAGCTGTTTTTT. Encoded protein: CAIQASGRAGTGELFF.

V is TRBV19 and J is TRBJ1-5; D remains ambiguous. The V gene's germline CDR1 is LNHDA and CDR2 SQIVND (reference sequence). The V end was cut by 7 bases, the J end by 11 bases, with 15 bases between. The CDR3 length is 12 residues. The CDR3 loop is CASTNVRDTQHF. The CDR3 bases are TGTGCCAGTACTAATGTCAGAGACACCCAGCATTTT.

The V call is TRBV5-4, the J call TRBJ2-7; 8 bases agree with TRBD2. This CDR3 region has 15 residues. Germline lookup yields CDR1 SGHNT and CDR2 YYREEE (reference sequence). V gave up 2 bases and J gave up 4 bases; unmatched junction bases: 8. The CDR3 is CASSLKRELGYEQYF. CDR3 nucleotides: TGTGCCAGCAGCTTAAAGCGGGAGTTGGGATACGAGCAGTACTTC.

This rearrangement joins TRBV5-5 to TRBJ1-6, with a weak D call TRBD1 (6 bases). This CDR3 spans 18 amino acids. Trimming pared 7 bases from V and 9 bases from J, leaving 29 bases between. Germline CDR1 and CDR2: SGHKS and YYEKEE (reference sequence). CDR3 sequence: CASSTNRADGYLSSPLHF. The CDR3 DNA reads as TGTGCCAGCTCCACAAACAGGGCCGACGGGTATCTAAGTTCACCCCTCCACTTT.

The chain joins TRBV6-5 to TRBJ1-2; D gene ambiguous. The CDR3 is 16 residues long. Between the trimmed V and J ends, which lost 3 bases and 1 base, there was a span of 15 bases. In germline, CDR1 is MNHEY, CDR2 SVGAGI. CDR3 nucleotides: TGTGCCAGCAGTTATTCTGGTCGCAGACATAACTATGGCTACACCTTC. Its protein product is CASSYSGRRHNYGYTF.

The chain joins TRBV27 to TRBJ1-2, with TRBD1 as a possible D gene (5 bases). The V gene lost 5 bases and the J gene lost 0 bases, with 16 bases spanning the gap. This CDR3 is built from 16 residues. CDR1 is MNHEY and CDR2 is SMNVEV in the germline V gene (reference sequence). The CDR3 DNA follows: TGTGCCAGCAGTCCCTCTACAGGTCTCACTAACTATGGCTACACCTTC. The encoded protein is CASSPSTGLTNYGYTF.

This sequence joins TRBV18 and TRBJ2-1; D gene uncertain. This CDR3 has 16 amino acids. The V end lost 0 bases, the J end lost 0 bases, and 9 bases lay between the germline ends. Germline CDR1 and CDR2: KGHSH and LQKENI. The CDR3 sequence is CASSPPGPFSYNEQFF. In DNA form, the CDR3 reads TGTGCCAGCTCACCACCCGGGCCCTTCTCCTACAATGAGCAGTTCTTC.

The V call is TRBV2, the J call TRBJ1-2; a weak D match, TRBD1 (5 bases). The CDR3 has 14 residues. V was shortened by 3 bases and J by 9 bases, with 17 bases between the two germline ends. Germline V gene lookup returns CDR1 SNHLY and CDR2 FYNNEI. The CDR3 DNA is TGTGCCAGCAGTGAGTCAGGGAATGTCTACAGCTACACCTTC. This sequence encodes CASSESGNVYSYTF.

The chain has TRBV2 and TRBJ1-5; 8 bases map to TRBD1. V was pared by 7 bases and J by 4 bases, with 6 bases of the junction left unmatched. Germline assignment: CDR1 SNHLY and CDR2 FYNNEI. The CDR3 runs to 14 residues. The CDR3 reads CASTTGTGNQPQHF. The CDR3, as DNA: TGTGCCAGCACCACCGGGACAGGAAATCAGCCCCAGCATTTT.

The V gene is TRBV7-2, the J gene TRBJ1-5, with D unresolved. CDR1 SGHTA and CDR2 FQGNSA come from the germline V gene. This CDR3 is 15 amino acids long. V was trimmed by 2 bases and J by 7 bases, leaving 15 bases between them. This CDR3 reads CASSLSAQRGQPQHF. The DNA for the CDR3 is TGTGCCAGCAGCTTATCCGCCCAACGGGGACAGCCCCAGCATTTT.

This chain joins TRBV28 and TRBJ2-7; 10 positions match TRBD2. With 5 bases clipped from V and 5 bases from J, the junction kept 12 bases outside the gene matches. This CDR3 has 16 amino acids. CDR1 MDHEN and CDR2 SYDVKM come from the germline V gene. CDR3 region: CASSGASGGERNEQYF. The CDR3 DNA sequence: TGTGCCAGCAGTGGGGCTAGCGGGGGCGAGAGGAACGAGCAGTACTTC.

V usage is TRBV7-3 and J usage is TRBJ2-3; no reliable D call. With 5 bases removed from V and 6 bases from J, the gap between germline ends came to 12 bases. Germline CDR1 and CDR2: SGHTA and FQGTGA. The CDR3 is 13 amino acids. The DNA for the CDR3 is TGTGCCAGCAGCGCTTCCCCCCAGGATACGCAGTATTTT. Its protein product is CASSASPQDTQYF.

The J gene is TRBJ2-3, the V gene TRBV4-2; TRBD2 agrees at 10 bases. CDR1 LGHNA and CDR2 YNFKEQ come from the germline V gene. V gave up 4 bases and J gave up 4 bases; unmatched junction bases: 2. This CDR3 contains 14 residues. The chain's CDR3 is CASSLGTSADTQYF. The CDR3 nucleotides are TGTGCCAGCAGCCTCGGGACTAGCGCAGATACGCAGTATTTT.

Here the CDR3 DNA reads TGCAGCGCCACAATCCGGGACTCCTCCTACGAGCAGTACTTC. The encoded protein is CSATIRDSSYEQYF. J is TRBJ2-7 and V is TRBV29-1; D possibly corresponds to TRBD2 (6 bases). Trimming removed 7 bases from V and 0 bases from J, with 16 bases in between. The CDR3 contains 14 residues. Per germline, CDR1 SQVTM and CDR2 ANQGSEA.

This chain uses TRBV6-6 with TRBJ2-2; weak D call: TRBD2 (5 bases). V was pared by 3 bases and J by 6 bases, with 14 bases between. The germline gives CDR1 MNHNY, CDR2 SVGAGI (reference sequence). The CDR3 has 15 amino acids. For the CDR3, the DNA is TGTGCCAGCAGTTATATAGGAGGTCCGGCCGGGGAGCTGTTTTTT. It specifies CASSYIGGPAGELFF.

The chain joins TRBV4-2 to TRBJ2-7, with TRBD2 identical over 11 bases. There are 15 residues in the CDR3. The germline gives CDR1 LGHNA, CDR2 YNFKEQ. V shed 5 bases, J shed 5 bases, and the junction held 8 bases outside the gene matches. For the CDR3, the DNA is TGTGCCAGCAGCACGATTAGCGGGAGGGCCCACGAGCAGTACTTC. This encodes CASSTISGRAHEQYF.

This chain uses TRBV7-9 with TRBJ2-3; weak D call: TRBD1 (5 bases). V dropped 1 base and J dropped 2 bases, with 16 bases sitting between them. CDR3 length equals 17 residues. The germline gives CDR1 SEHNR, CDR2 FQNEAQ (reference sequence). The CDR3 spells CASSLGRVVEDTDTQYF. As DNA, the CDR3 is TGTGCCAGCAGCTTAGGCAGGGTCGTGGAAGACACAGATACGCAGTATTTT.